These 8 T cell receptor beta chains originate from one sample sequenced in a study of CD8+ T cells in alopecia areata. Noted treatment: oral pan-JAK inhibitor, 5-10 mg twice daily. In each case, RNA was isolated and then reverse transcribed into cDNA as the sequencing template. The assay was immunoSEQ multiplex PCR, and TCRdb's table has in-frame clones only and misses some. The sample lists roughly 200,000 clones, around 58% occurring once. The starting material was CD8+ T cells sorted from blood, obtained at week 24, from a patient treated with tofacitinib. The source is a human donor with alopecia areata.

The rearrangement links TRBV2 to TRBJ2-1; D is undetermined. The V gene's germline CDR1 is SNHLY and CDR2 FYNNEI. With 10 bases removed from V and 8 bases from J, the gap between germline ends came to 12 bases. The CDR3 contains 11 residues. CDR3 sequence (DNA): TGTGCCACTCCGCAACGCGATGAGCAGTTCTTC. Residues: CATPQRDEQFF.

This clone showed up just a few times. The CDR3 bases are TGTGCCAGCACCTCTGACCGGGGCAGGGCCATTCAGTACTTC. It yields the protein CASTSDRGRAIQYF. The chain employs TRBV7-9 and TRBJ2-4, with D possibly called TRBD1 or TRBD2 (5 bases each). The V and J ends lost 7 bases and 9 bases respectively, with 19 bases between them. The germline gives CDR1 SEHNR, CDR2 FQNEAQ (reference sequence). The CDR3 length is 14 residues.

The chain uses TRBV30 and TRBJ2-2; D may match TRBD1 or TRBD2 (6 bases each). The CDR3 is 14 residues long. The V gene lost 5 bases and the J gene lost 4 bases, with 14 bases spanning the gap. Germline CDR1 is GTSNPN and CDR2 is SVGIG (reference sequence). CDR3 sequence: CAWRGGTGTGELFF. CDR3 nucleotides: TGTGCCTGGCGAGGGGGGACGGGCACCGGGGAGCTGTTTTTT.

The chain carries TRBV30 and TRBJ2-2, with 9 bases matching TRBD1. The CDR3 is 16 residues long. V was clipped by 5 bases and J by 4 bases; unmatched bases: 11. Germline CDR1 GTSNPN, CDR2 SVGIG (reference sequence). The CDR3 here is CAWDQGGQGFTGELFF. In DNA, the CDR3 is TGTGCCTGGGATCAGGGGGGACAGGGTTTCACCGGGGAGCTGTTTTTT.

V usage is TRBV5-5 and J usage is TRBJ2-3; a weak D match, TRBD1 (5 bases). With 1 base removed from V and 2 bases from J, the gap between germline ends came to 17 bases. The germline V gene has CDR1 SGHKS and CDR2 YYEKEE (reference sequence). The CDR3 consists of 17 residues. As DNA, the CDR3 is TGTGCCAGCAGCTTGTATTCCCAGGGTGATCTCACAGATACGCAGTATTTT. This codes for CASSLYSQGDLTDTQYF.

The chain employs TRBV7-9 and TRBJ1-3, with D hard to call. Trimming shortened V by 3 bases and J by 0 bases, and 9 bases separated the two germline ends. Germline V gives CDR1 SEHNR, CDR2 FQNEAQ (reference sequence). The CDR3 covers 15 residues. The CDR3 region has the DNA TGTGCCAGCAGCTTGGATATTTCCTCTGGAAACACCATATATTTT. Protein: CASSLDISSGNTIYF.

This clone was observed at least ten times. The rearrangement uses TRBV27 and TRBJ1-4; no clear D. V gave up 5 bases and J gave up 10 bases, with 23 bases separating them. The CDR3 runs to 16 residues. Germline loops: CDR1 MNHEY, CDR2 SMNVEV (reference sequence). This chain's CDR3 is CASSPFRDPRSGKLFF. The CDR3 DNA follows: TGTGCCAGCAGTCCATTCCGAGACCCCAGGTCAGGAAAACTGTTTTTT.

The chain joins TRBV4-1 to TRBJ2-7, with 7 bases aligning to TRBD1. Trimming took 4 bases from V and 3 from J; bases not matched to a gene: 6. Germline V CDR1 and CDR2: MGHRA, YSYEKL. The CDR3 consists of 14 residues. CDR3 loop: CASSPTGLNYEQYF. Written as DNA, the CDR3 is TGCGCCAGCAGCCCGACAGGGCTGAACTACGAGCAGTACTTC.